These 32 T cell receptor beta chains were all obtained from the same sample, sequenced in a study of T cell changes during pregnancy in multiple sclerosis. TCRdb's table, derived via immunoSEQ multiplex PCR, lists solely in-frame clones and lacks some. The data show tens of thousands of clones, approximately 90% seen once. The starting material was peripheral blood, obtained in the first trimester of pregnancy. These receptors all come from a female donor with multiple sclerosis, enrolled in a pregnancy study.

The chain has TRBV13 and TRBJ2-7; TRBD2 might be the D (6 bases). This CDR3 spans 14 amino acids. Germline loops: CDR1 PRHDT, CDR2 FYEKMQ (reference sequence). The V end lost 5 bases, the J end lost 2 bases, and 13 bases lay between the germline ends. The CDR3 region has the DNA TGTGCCAGCAGCGAAGCGGGTCTTACCTACGAGCAGTACTTC. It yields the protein CASSEAGLTYEQYF.

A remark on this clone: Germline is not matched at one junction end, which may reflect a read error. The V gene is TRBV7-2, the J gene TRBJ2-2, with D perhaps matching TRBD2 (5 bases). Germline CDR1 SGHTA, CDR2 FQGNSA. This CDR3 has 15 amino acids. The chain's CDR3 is CASSQYEGSTGELFF. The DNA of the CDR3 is TGCGCCAGCAGCCAATATGAGGGAAGCACCGGGGAGCTGTTTTTT.

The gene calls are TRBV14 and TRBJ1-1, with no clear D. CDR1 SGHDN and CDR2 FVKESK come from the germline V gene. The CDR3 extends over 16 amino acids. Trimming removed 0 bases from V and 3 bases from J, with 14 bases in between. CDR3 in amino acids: CASSQELILRDTEAFF. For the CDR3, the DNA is TGTGCCAGCAGCCAAGAACTCATCCTCCGGGACACTGAAGCTTTCTTT.

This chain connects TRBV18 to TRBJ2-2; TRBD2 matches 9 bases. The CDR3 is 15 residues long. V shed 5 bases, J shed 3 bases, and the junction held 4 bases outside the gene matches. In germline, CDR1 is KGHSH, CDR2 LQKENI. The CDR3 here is CASSVLAGDTGELFF. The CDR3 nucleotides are TGTGCCAGCTCAGTACTAGCGGGCGACACCGGGGAGCTGTTTTTT.

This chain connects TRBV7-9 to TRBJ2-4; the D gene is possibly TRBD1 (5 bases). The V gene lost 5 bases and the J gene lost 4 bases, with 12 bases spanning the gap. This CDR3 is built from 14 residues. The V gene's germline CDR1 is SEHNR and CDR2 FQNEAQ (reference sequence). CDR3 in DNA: TGTGCCAGCAGCCTGACAGATCTAAAAAACATTCAGTACTTC. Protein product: CASSLTDLKNIQYF.

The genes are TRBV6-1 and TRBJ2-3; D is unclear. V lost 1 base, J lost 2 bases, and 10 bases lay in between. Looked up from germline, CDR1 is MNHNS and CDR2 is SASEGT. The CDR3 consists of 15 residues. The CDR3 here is CASSEDSYHTDTQYF. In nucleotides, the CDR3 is TGTGCCAGCAGTGAAGACAGCTACCACACAGATACGCAGTATTTT.

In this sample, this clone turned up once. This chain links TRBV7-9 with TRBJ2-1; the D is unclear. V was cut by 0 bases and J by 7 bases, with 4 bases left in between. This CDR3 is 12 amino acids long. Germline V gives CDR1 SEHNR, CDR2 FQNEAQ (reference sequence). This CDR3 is CASSLAKNEQFF. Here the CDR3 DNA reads TGTGCCAGCAGCTTAGCCAAAAATGAGCAGTTCTTC.

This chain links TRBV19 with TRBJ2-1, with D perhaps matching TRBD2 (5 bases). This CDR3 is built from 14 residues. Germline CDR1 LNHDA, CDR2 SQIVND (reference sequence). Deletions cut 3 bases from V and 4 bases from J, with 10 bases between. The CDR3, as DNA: TGTGCCAGTAGTATGGCGGAGGTTTACAATGAGCAGTTCTTC. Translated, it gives CASSMAEVYNEQFF.

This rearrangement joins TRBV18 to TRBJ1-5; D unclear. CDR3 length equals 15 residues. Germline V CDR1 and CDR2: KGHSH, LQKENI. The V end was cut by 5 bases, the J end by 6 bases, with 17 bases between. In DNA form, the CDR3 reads TGTGCCAGCTCAACCGGATTGGGGAGGGTTCAGCCCCAGCATTTT. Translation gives CASSTGLGRVQPQHF. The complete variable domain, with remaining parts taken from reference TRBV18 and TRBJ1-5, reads NAGVMQNPRHLVRRRGQEARLRCSPMKGHSHVYWYRQLPEEGLKFMVYLQKENIIDESGMPKERFSAEFPKEGPSILRIQQVVRGDSAAYFCASSTGLGRVQPQHFGDGTRLSIL.

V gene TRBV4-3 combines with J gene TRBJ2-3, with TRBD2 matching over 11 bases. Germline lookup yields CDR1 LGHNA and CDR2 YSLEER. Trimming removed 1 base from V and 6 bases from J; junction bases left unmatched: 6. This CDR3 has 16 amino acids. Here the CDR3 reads CASSQVLAGDGDTQYF. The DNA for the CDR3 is TGCGCCAGCAGCCAAGTACTAGCGGGAGATGGGGATACGCAGTATTTT.

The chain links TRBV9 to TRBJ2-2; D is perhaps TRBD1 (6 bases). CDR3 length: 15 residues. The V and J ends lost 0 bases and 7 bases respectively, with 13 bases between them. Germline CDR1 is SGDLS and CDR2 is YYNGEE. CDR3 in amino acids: CASSVGDQGFGELFF. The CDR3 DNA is TGTGCCAGCAGCGTAGGGGACCAGGGGTTCGGGGAGCTGTTTTTT.

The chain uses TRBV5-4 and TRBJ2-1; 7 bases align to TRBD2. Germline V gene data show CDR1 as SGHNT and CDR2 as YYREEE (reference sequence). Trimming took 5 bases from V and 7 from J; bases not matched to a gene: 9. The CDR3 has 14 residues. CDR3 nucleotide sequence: TGTGCCAGCAGTCCAAAGGGAGGGCCGAATGAGCAGTTCTTC. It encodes CASSPKGGPNEQFF.

The CDR3 DNA sequence: TGTGCCAGCAGCCCGTTGGTACTGACCGGGGAGCTGTTTTTT. It translates to CASSPLVLTGELFF. The V and J genes are TRBV7-2 and TRBJ2-2; D gene unclear. CDR3 length: 14 amino acids. The germline V and J ends were trimmed by 5 bases and 5 bases, with 12 bases remaining between them. CDR1 and CDR2 (germline): SGHTA, FQGNSA.

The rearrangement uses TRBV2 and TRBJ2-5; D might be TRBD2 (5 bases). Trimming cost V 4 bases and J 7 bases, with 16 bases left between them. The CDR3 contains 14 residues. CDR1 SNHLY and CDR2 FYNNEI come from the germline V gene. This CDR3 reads CASSARGVRSTQYF. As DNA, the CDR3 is TGTGCCAGCAGTGCCCGGGGTGTGCGATCGACCCAGTACTTC.

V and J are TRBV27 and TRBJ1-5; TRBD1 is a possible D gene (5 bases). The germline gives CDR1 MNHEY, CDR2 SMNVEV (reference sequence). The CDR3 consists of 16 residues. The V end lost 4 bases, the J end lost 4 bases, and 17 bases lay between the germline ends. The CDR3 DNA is TGTGCCAGCAGTTCAAATTTGCGCAGGGATAATCAGCCCCAGCATTTT. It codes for CASSSNLRRDNQPQHF.

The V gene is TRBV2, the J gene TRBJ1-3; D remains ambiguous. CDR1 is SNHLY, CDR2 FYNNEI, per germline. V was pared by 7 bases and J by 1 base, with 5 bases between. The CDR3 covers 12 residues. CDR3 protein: CASTQSGNTIYF. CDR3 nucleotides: TGTGCCAGCACTCAGTCTGGAAACACCATATATTTT.

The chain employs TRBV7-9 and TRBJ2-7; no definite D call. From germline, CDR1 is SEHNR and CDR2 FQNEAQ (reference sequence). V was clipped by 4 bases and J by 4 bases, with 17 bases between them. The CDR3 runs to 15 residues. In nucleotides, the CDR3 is TGTGCCAGCAGCTCCACTATGACCCACCTATACGAGCAGTACTTC. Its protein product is CASSSTMTHLYEQYF.

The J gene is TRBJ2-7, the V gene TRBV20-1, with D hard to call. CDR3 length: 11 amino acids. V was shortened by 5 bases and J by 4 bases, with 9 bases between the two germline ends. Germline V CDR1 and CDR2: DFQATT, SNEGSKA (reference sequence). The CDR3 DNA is TGCAGTGCTCCTTTTAAATACGAGCAGTACTTC. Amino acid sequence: CSAPFKYEQYF.

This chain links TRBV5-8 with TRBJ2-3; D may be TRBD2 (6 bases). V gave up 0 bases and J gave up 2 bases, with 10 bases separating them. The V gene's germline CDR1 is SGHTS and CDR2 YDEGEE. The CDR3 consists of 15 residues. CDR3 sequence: CASSLAVAVTDTQYF. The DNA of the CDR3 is TGTGCCAGCAGCTTGGCCGTAGCGGTCACAGATACGCAGTATTTT.

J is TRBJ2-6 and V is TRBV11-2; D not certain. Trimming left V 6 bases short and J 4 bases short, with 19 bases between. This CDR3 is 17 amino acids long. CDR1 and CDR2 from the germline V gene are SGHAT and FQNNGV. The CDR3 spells CASSSTLTLSGANVLTF. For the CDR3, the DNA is TGTGCCAGCAGTTCGACACTCACCCTCTCCGGGGCCAACGTCCTGACTTTC.

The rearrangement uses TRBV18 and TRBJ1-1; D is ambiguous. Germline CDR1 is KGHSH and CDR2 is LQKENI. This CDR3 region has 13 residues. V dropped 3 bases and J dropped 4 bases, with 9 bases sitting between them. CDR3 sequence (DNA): TGTGCCAGCTCACCGAAGCACCCCACTGAAGCTTTCTTT. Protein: CASSPKHPTEAFF.

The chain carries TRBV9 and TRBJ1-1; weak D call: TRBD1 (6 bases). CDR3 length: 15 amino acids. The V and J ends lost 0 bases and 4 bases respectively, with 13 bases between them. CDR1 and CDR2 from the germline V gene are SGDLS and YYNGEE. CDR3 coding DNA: TGTGCCAGCAGCGTAGCGGGGGGCAAGGGCACTGAAGCTTTCTTT. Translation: CASSVAGGKGTEAFF.

CDR3 in DNA: TGTGCCAGCAGCGTCCCGGGACAGGGGGGCACTGGAAACACCATATATTTT. Amino acids: CASSVPGQGGTGNTIYF. The rearrangement links TRBV5-6 to TRBJ1-3; 11 positions agree with TRBD1. The germline V gene has CDR1 SGHDT and CDR2 YYEEEE. V lost 4 bases and J lost 2; bases outside the gene matches: 8. The CDR3 is made up of 17 amino acids.

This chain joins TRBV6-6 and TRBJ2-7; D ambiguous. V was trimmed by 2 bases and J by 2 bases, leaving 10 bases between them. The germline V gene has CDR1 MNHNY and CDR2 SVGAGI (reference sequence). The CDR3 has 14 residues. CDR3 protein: CASSYGTLTYEQYF. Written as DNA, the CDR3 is TGTGCCAGCAGTTACGGCACCTTAACCTACGAGCAGTACTTC.

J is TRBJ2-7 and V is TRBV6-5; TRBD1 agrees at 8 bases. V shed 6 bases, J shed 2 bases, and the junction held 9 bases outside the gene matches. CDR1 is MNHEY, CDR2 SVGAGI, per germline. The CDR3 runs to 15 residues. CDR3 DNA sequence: TGTGCCAGCAGCCCCGGGACAGGCTGGCCCTACGAGCAGTACTTC. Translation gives CASSPGTGWPYEQYF.

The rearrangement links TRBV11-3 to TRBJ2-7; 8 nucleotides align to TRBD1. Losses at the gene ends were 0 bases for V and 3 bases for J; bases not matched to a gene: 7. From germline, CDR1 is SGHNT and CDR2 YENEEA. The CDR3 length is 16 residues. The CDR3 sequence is CASSLDRDRLLYEQYF. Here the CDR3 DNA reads TGTGCCAGCAGCTTAGATCGGGACAGGCTCCTCTACGAGCAGTACTTC.

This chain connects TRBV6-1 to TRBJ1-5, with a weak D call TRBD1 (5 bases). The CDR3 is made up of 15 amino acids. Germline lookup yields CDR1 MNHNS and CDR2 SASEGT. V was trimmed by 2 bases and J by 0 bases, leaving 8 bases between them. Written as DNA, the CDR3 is TGTGCCAGCAGTGAACGGGGGTATAGCAATCAGCCCCAGCATTTT. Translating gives CASSERGYSNQPQHF.

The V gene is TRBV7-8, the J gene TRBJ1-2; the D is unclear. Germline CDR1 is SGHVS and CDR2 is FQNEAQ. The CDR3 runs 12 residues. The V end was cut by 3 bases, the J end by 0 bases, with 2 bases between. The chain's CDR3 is CASSFTNYGYTF. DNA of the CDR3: TGTGCCAGCAGCTTCACTAACTATGGCTACACCTTC. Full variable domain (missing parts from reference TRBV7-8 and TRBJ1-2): GAGVSQSPRYKVAKRGQDVALRCDPISGHVSLFWYQQALGQGPEFLTYFQNEAQLDKSGLPSDRFFAERPEGSVSTLKIQRTQQEDSAVYLCASSFTNYGYTFGSGTRLTVV.

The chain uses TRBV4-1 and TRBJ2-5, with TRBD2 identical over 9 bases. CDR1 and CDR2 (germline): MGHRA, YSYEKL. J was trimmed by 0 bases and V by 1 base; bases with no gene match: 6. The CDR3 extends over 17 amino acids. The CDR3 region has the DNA TGCGCCAGCAGCCAAGTCTTCCCTAGCGGGAACCAAGAGACCCAGTACTTC. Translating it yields CASSQVFPSGNQETQYF.

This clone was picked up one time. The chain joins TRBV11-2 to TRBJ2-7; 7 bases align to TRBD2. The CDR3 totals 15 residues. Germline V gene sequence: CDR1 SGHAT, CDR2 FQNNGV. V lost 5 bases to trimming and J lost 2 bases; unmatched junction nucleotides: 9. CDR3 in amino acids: CASSPWDYITYEQYF. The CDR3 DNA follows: TGTGCCAGCAGCCCATGGGACTATATTACCTACGAGCAGTACTTC.

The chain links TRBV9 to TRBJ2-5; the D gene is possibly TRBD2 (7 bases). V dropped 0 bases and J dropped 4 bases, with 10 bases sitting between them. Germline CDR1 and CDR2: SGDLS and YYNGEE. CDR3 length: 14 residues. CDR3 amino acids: CASSVEGGAETQYF. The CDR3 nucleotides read TGTGCCAGCAGCGTAGAGGGGGGGGCAGAGACCCAGTACTTC. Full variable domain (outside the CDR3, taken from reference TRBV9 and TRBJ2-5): DSGVTQTPKHLITATGQRVTLRCSPRSGDLSVYWYQQSLDQGLQFLIQYYNGEERAKGNILERFSAQQFPDLHSELNLSSLELGDSALYFCASSVEGGAETQYFGPGTRLLVL.

As DNA, the CDR3 is TGTGCCAGCACACTTCTAACTAGCGGGAGGGCAGATACGCAGTATTTT. It specifies CASTLLTSGRADTQYF. The chain uses TRBV27 and TRBJ2-3; 13 nucleotides line up with TRBD2. The CDR3 consists of 16 residues. The J segment lost 4 bases and the V segment lost 7 bases, leaving 8 bases of the junction unmatched. Per the germline V gene, CDR1 is MNHEY and CDR2 is SMNVEV (reference sequence).